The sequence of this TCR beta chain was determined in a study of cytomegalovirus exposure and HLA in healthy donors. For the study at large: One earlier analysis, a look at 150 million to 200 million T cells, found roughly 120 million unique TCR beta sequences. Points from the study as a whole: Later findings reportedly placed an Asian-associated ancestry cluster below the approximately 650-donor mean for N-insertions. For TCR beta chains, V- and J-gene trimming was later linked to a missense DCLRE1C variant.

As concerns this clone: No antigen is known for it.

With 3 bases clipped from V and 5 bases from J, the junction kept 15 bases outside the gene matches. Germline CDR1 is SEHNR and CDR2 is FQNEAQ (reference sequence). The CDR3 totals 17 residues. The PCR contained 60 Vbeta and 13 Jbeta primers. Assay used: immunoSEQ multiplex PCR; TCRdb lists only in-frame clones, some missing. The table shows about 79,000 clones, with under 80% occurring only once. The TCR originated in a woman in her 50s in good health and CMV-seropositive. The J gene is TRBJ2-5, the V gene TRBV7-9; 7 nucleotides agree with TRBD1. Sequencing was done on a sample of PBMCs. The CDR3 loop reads CASSFRVSAGTVETQYF. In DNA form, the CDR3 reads TGTGCCAGCAGCTTTCGAGTATCCGCCGGGACAGTCGAGACCCAGTACTTC.